This T cell receptor (beta chain) was documented in a study of untreated major depressive disorder. In this sample, this clone turned up once. What it binds is unknown. Whole-study results and caveats: A comparatively small sample limits the generalizability of these findings.

This table comes from immunoSEQ multiplex PCR, and its TCRdb copy is limited to in-frame clones, with some not included. The table lists about 21,000 clones, over 80% of them singletons, with around 0.33% in the top ten. J lost 4 bases, V lost 7 bases, and 4 bases had no gene match. Germline assignment: CDR1 LGHNA and CDR2 YSLEER. This CDR3 has 13 residues. The sequencing sample was made of CD4+ T cells from PBMCs. V and J are TRBV4-3 and TRBJ1-2; 9 nucleotides match TRBD1. The clonotype comes from a man younger than 45 in good health. This CDR3 is CASKQGASYGYTF. CDR3 coding DNA: TGCGCCAGCAAACAGGGGGCTTCCTATGGCTACACCTTC.